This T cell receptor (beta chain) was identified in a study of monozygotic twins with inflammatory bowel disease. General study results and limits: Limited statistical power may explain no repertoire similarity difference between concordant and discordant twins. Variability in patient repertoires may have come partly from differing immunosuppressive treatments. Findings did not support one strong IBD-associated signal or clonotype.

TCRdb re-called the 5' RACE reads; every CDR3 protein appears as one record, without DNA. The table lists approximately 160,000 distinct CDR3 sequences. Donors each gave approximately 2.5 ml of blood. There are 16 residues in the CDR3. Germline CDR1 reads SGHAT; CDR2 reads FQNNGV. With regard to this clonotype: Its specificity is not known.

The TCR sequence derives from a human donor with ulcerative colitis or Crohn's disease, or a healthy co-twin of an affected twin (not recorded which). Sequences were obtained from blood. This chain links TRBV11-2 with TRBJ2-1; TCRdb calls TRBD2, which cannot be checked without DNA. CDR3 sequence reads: CASSLVGGGANNEQFF.